This TCR beta chain comes out of a study of T-cell reconstitution after alpha-beta-depleted transplantation in children. This CDR3 is 15 amino acids long. A library of TCRbeta sequences, prepared with unique molecular identifiers, was generated. One entry per CDR3 protein results from TCRdb running MiXCR on the PCR reads. The data contain hundreds of thousands of distinct CDR3 sequences, over 15% of them singletons. Concerning this clonotype itself: The junction shows a germline mismatch at one end, possibly a read error.

Sample: PBMCs from the stem cell graft donor, taken from the stem cell graft. This chain links TRBV12-3 or TRBV12-4 with TRBJ2-3; 8 bases match TRBD2. This receptor was identified in a human donor who donated a stem cell graft to a child with acute myeloid leukemia. CDR3 residues: CAGSLTGGGTDAQCF. The CDR3 DNA sequence: TGTGCCGGCAGTTTAACGGGGGGGGGCACAGATGCGCAGTGTTTT.